These T cell receptor beta chains were read from a single sample in a study of T cell repertoires in cytomegalovirus infection. No antigen has been assigned to these receptors. Each CDR3 protein gets one entry after TCRdb re-called the reads with MiXCR. Of a few hundred thousand distinct CDR3 sequences in the sample, 30% to 40% were seen once. This material consisted of cultured PBMCs, taken from culture after CMV antigen stimulation. Source of these receptors: a human donor in good health (CMV status not recorded). Some clones in this sample may be carry-over from other donors' samples. Both conserved end residues are part of each CDR3. A D gene is named only where the DNA matches it firmly. Clone size is shown for a subset of rows, as once, few, many or a class of expanded clone.

.	TRBV6-5	.	TRBJ2-1	TGTGCCAGCAGCCCCGGGACTTTCTCCTACAATGAGCAGTTCTTC	CASSPGTFSYNEQFF
once	TRBV20-1	.	TRBJ2-7	TGCAGTGCTGGGGACCGAGGGGTTGTCCTTTACGAGCAGTACTTC	CSAGDRGVVLYEQYF
.	TRBV29-1	TRBD1	TRBJ2-1	TGCAGCGGTACAGGGGGATGGCACAATGAGCAGTTCTTC	CSGTGGWHNEQFF
.	TRBV5-8	TRBD1	TRBJ1-1	TGTGCCAGCAATACCGGGACAGCGAACACTGAAGCTTTCTTT	CASNTGTANTEAFF
few	TRBV28	.	TRBJ2-2	TGTGCCAGCAGCCTACCGGGGGCGGGAGTCGCCGGGGAGCTGTTTTTT	CASSLPGAGVAGELFF
.	TRBV11-3	TRBD1	TRBJ2-2	TGTGCCAGCAGCAGAAGACAGGGGTTTCCCGGGGAGCTGTTTTTT	CASSRRQGFPGELFF
.	TRBV7-9	TRBD1	TRBJ1-2	TGTGCCAGCAGCCCCCGCCTGACAGGGCCGCGGGGCTACACCTTC	CASSPRLTGPRGYTF
.	TRBV12-3/TRBV12-4	.	TRBJ1-4	TGTGCCAGCAGTCCCTCGGGGACTAATGAAAAACTGTTTTTT	CASSPSGTNEKLFF
few	TRBV6-6	.	TRBJ1-1	TGTGCCAGCCGGAGTCAGGGTAACACTGAAGCTTTCTTT	CASRSQGNTEAFF
.	TRBV19	.	TRBJ1-2	TGTGCCAGTAGTGTCCAGGAAAACTATGGCTACACCTTC	CASSVQENYGYTF
many	TRBV7-2	.	TRBJ1-4	TGTGCCAGCAGTCGAGCGGCCAGTCCTAATGAAAAACTGTTTTTT	CASSRAASPNEKLFF
.	TRBV7-2	.	TRBJ1-6	TGTGCCAGCAGCCTACACCCTTTAACAGCTTCACCCCTCCACTTT	CASSLHPLTASPLHF
.	TRBV27	.	TRBJ2-7	TGTGCCAGCAGTTTGAGGGAGCAGTACTTC	CASSLREQYF
.	TRBV6-2/TRBV6-3	.	TRBJ2-1	TGTGCCAGCACCAGGACGGTCAGCTCCTACAATGAGCAGTTCTTC	CASTRTVSSYNEQFF
few	TRBV4-3	.	TRBJ2-3	TGCGCCAGCAGCCAAGCCAGGGTAGGACCAGATACGCAGTATTTT	CASSQARVGPDTQYF
.	TRBV29-1	.	TRBJ2-3	TGCAGCGTTGGCGGGAGCACAGATACGCAGTATTTT	CSVGGSTDTQYF
.	TRBV27	TRBD2	TRBJ2-1	TGTGCCAGCAGTTCCGGGACTAGCGATGAGCAGTTCTTC	CASSSGTSDEQFF
.	TRBV7-4	.	TRBJ1-2	TGTGCCAGCAGCTTGGGACCTCAGGGCGGCTATGGCTACACCTTC	CASSLGPQGGYGYTF
few	TRBV24-1	.	TRBJ2-1	TGTGCCACCAGTGATCCGGAGGTCGCCTACAATGAGCAGTTCTTC	CATSDPEVAYNEQFF
many	TRBV7-8	.	TRBJ2-7	TGTGCCAGCAGCACCCTAATTCCGGGGCAGTACTTC	CASSTLIPGQYF
many	TRBV4-1	.	TRBJ1-6	TGCGCCAGCAGCCAAGATTTCGCAGGGCTGGAGAATTCACCCCTCCACTTT	CASSQDFAGLENSPLHF
.	TRBV4-1	.	TRBJ1-1	TGCGCCAGCAGCCAAGATCCGGGGAGCGGGACTGAAGCTTTCTTT	CASSQDPGSGTEAFF
.	TRBV9	TRBD1	TRBJ2-2	TGTGCCAGCAGCGTTGTGGGACAGGGGTTTGTCGGGGAGCTGTTTTTT	CASSVVGQGFVGELFF
.	TRBV20-1	.	TRBJ2-3	TGCAGTGCTGGGGCTCAGCGGACAAGCACAGATACGCAGTATTTT	CSAGAQRTSTDTQYF
few	TRBV7-2	.	TRBJ2-2	TGTGCCAGCAGCTTAGGCCCCAGCCCCACTGACGGGGAGCTGTTTTTT	CASSLGPSPTDGELFF
once	TRBV6-6	.	TRBJ2-5	TGTGCCAGCAGCCTCTCGGAGGAGCAAGAGACCCAGTACTTC	CASSLSEEQETQYF
few	TRBV5-1	.	TRBJ1-2	TGCGCCAGCAGCACGTCGGGAGGGAACTATGGCTACACCTTC	CASSTSGGNYGYTF
.	TRBV12-3/TRBV12-4	TRBD2	TRBJ2-1	TGTGCCAGCAGTTCCCGGACTAGCGGGGTTCATACCAATGAGCAGTTCTTC	CASSSRTSGVHTNEQFF
.	TRBV28	TRBD1	TRBJ1-1	TGTGCCAGCAGTCCGAGGACAGGATCGAACACTGAAGCTTTCTTT	CASSPRTGSNTEAFF
.	TRBV19	.	TRBJ1-1	TGTGCCAGTAGTGCAACAGGTATGAACACTGAAGCTTTCTTT	CASSATGMNTEAFF
many	TRBV12-3/TRBV12-4	TRBD2	TRBJ2-1	TGTGCCAGCGACCCCAGTCTAGCGGGAGGCTCCAATGAGCAGTTCTTC	CASDPSLAGGSNEQFF
few	TRBV6-2/TRBV6-3	TRBD2	TRBJ2-5	TGTGCCAGCAGAACGCCGGGACTAGCGGGCCGAGAGACCCAGTACTTC	CASRTPGLAGRETQYF
.	TRBV27	TRBD1	TRBJ2-3	TGTGCCAGCAGTACCAAAGACAGGGGGCGCGGCACAGATACGCAGTATTTT	CASSTKDRGRGTDTQYF
few	TRBV7-9	TRBD2	TRBJ2-3	TGTGCCAGCAGCTTAGCCTCGGGCGGGAGAAGGTCAGATACGCAGTATTTT	CASSLASGGRRSDTQYF
.	TRBV19	.	TRBJ2-7	TGTGCCAGTAGTTTGACAACCGGGACGCAATACGAGCAGTACTTC	CASSLTTGTQYEQYF
.	TRBV4-2	.	TRBJ2-1	TGTGCCAGCAGCCAAGAAGCGGTTAGCTCCTACAATGAGCAGTTCTTC	CASSQEAVSSYNEQFF
few	TRBV7-4	.	TRBJ2-7	TGTGCCTCTGGTGGGTCGTACGAGCAGTACTTC	CASGGSYEQYF
.	TRBV6-5	.	TRBJ2-3	TGTGCCAGCACCGAACTAGGAGGGAGCCCTGCAGATACGCAGTATTTT	CASTELGGSPADTQYF
few	TRBV6-5	TRBD2	TRBJ2-3	TGTGCCAGCAGTCACGGGACTAGCGGGGGCACAGATACGCAGTATTTT	CASSHGTSGGTDTQYF
.	TRBV20-1	TRBD1	TRBJ1-2	TGCAGTGCCACCGGAGGGGGCAACTATGGCTACACCTTC	CSATGGGNYGYTF
.	TRBV11-2	.	TRBJ2-5	TGTGCCAGCAGCTTAGGGTTGCGAAGCGACCAAGAGACCCAGTACTTC	CASSLGLRSDQETQYF
.	TRBV3-1	.	TRBJ1-4	TGTGCCAGCAGCGGCAATAATGAAAAACTGTTTTTT	CASSGNNEKLFF
few	TRBV7-2	.	TRBJ1-3	TGTGCCAGCAGCTTAGACCAGGGATCTGGAAACACCATATATTTT	CASSLDQGSGNTIYF
many	TRBV28	TRBD2	TRBJ2-1	TGTGCCAGCAGTCCCATGGCCCTAGCGGCCTCCTTC	CASSPMALAASF
few	TRBV28	TRBD2	TRBJ2-1	TGTGCCAGCAGTTCCTTGCCGGGACGAACTGGTGCGGGAGGTGTCGGCAATGAGCAGTTCTTC	CASSSLPGRTGAGGVGNEQFF
few	TRBV5-1	TRBD2	TRBJ2-2	TGCGCCAGCAGTTCAAATCCGGGGACTAGCACCGGGGAGCTGTTTTTT	CASSSNPGTSTGELFF
many	TRBV4-3	.	TRBJ2-7	TGCGCCAGCAGCGTTACAATACGGGTAAGCGGCGCCGCCTACGAGCAGTACTTC	CASSVTIRVSGAAYEQYF
.	TRBV25-1	TRBD2	TRBJ2-1	TGTGCCAGCAGTGAATGGCCTTCAGGCGGGAGATACAATGAGCAGTTCTTC	CASSEWPSGGRYNEQFF
few	TRBV19	TRBD1	TRBJ1-5	TGTGCCAGCCGTAGGACAGGGGGCTACGGTAGTAGCAATCAGCCCCAGCATTTT	CASRRTGGYGSSNQPQHF
many	TRBV7-2	TRBD1	TRBJ2-6	TGTGCCAGCAGCCTCGGGACAGCTCCCTCTGGGGCCAACGTCCTGACTTTC	CASSLGTAPSGANVLTF
few	TRBV6-2/TRBV6-3	.	TRBJ1-5	TGTGCCAGCAGTTACTCTGGGGGGTTGAGCAATCAGCCCCAGCATTTT	CASSYSGGLSNQPQHF
many	TRBV7-6	TRBD2	TRBJ2-1	TGTGCCAGTTCCCCTAGCGGCCCCTACAATGAGCAGTTCTTC	CASSPSGPYNEQFF
few	TRBV7-3	.	TRBJ2-1	TGTGCCAGCAGCTCAGCCCTGACATATGAGCAGTTCTTC	CASSSALTYEQFF
.	TRBV25-1	TRBD2	TRBJ2-7	TGTGCCGGCCAGCGGGAGTCGTTCTACGAGCAGTACTTC	CAGQRESFYEQYF